The rows below give T cell receptor beta chains drawn from one sample of a study of beta chain features in type 1 diabetes. Data came from immunoSEQ multiplex PCR; TCRdb stores just in-frame clones and leaves some out. The sample yields 550,000 to 850,000 clones, about an eighth seen once. Sample: naive CD4+ T cells from blood. All receptors derive from a man aged 18 to 35 with type 1 diabetes. The CDR3 runs from the conserved cysteine through the conserved F or W. The order of the fields is clone size, V gene, D gene, J gene, CDR3 DNA, CDR3 protein. The D gene is left open where the match is weak. Clone size, where shown, is once, few, many, or a class for clones that have expanded.

size: .
V: TRBV30
D: .
J: TRBJ2-5
DNA: TGTGCCTGGAGTCTCGTCCCCCTCGGGCGATGGGCAATGGGGGAGACCCAGTACTTC
CDR3: CAWSLVPLGRWAMGETQYF

size: .
V: TRBV12-5
D: .
J: TRBJ2-3
DNA: TGTGCTAGTGCACCTGGGCCAGATACGCAGTATTTT
CDR3: CASAPGPDTQYF

size: .
V: TRBV2
D: .
J: TRBJ1-1
DNA: TGTGCCAGCAGTGAAAATCAAGCGAGGGGCACTGAAGCTTTCTTT
CDR3: CASSENQARGTEAFF

size: few
V: TRBV5-1
D: TRBD1
J: TRBJ1-5
DNA: TGCGCCAGCAGCTTGGAGCCCACTAACAGGGGGGTGGGCAATCAGCCCCAGCATTTT
CDR3: CASSLEPTNRGVGNQPQHF

size: few
V: TRBV11-1
D: .
J: TRBJ2-1
DNA: TGTGCCAGCAACCGAAACTACGGTTCGGAGCAGTTCTTC
CDR3: CASNRNYGSEQFF

size: .
V: TRBV7-9
D: .
J: TRBJ1-2
DNA: TGTGCCAGCAGCCTCAGGGGCCGGGGAGGCTACACCTTC
CDR3: CASSLRGRGGYTF

size: once
V: TRBV7-3
D: .
J: TRBJ1-2
DNA: TGTGCCAGCAGCCCTGACAGTGGCGGTGGCTACACCTTC
CDR3: CASSPDSGGGYTF

size: .
V: TRBV18
D: .
J: TRBJ2-7
DNA: TGTGCCAGCTCACCCGGACAGATACCCTACGAGCAGTACTTC
CDR3: CASSPGQIPYEQYF

size: few
V: TRBV7-7
D: .
J: TRBJ1-3
DNA: TGTGCTACCAGATCTGGAAACACCATATATTTT
CDR3: CATRSGNTIYF

size: .
V: TRBV7-9
D: TRBD1
J: TRBJ1-5
DNA: TGTGCCAGCAGTTCATTCCACGGGACAGGTTACAATCAGCCCCAGCATTTT
CDR3: CASSSFHGTGYNQPQHF

size: .
V: TRBV30
D: .
J: TRBJ2-5
DNA: TGTGCCTTGGGATCGGACGAAGAGACCCAGTACTTC
CDR3: CALGSDEETQYF

size: .
V: TRBV27
D: .
J: TRBJ1-4
DNA: TGTGCCAGCAGTCCCCCCCAGGGAGGGGGTGAAAAACTGTTTTTT
CDR3: CASSPPQGGGEKLFF

size: .
V: TRBV7-2
D: .
J: TRBJ2-1
DNA: TGTGCCAGCAGCTTAGATGGTAACAATGAGCAGTTCTTC
CDR3: CASSLDGNNEQFF

size: few
V: TRBV30
D: .
J: TRBJ1-3
DNA: TGTGCCTGGAGGCCAGACTTCAGACTAAACACCATATATTTT
CDR3: CAWRPDFRLNTIYF

size: few
V: TRBV2
D: .
J: TRBJ2-2
DNA: TGTGCCAGCATACGGGAAGCCGGGGAGCTGTTTTTT
CDR3: CASIREAGELFF

size: .
V: TRBV7-7
D: .
J: TRBJ2-2
DNA: TGTGCCAGCAGCCTCGCCCCCGCTATCCCCGGGGAGCTGTTTTTT
CDR3: CASSLAPAIPGELFF

size: few
V: TRBV6-5
D: TRBD1
J: TRBJ2-7
DNA: TGTGCCAGCAGTTACCGATGGGACAGGGGGGACTACGAGCAGTACTTC
CDR3: CASSYRWDRGDYEQYF

size: .
V: TRBV5-6
D: .
J: TRBJ2-7
DNA: TGTGCCAGCAGCTTGCTCGGGGCTTCCTACGAGCAGTACTTC
CDR3: CASSLLGASYEQYF

size: .
V: TRBV6-5
D: TRBD1
J: TRBJ2-5
DNA: TGTGCCAGCAGCCTGGACAGGGAGACCCAGTACTTC
CDR3: CASSLDRETQYF

size: .
V: TRBV11-1
D: TRBD1
J: TRBJ1-1
DNA: TGTGCCAGCAGCCCCGGGACAGGCCGGAACACTGAAGCTTTCTTT
CDR3: CASSPGTGRNTEAFF

size: .
V: TRBV30
D: .
J: TRBJ2-7
DNA: TGTGCCTGGAGTCCGCGGTCCGCTAGCGAGCAGTACTTC
CDR3: CAWSPRSASEQYF

size: .
V: TRBV2
D: .
J: TRBJ1-5
DNA: TGTGCCAGCAGGGGACTCCGCGGGCCCCAGCATTTT
CDR3: CASRGLRGPQHF

size: few
V: TRBV5-1
D: .
J: TRBJ1-2
DNA: TGCGCCAGCAGCTTGGTTGTGGGCCAGGGCAGTGGCTATGGCTACACCTTC
CDR3: CASSLVVGQGSGYGYTF

size: .
V: TRBV11-2
D: .
J: TRBJ1-1
DNA: TGTGCCAGCAGCTTACGGGCGAGGGATCGCTCTTTGCTTTATGAAGCTTTCTTT
CDR3: CASSLRARDRSLLYEAFF

size: .
V: TRBV4-1
D: .
J: TRBJ2-2
DNA: TGCGCCAGCAACCCGAGCGCGAACACCGGGGAGCTGTTTTTT
CDR3: CASNPSANTGELFF

size: .
V: TRBV1
D: .
J: TRBJ2-3
DNA: TGCACCAGCAGCCAAGCCCCTGGACTAGCTGGAGTGGATACGCAGTATTTT
CDR3: CTSSQAPGLAGVDTQYF

size: .
V: TRBV6-1
D: .
J: TRBJ2-3
DNA: TGTGCCAGCAGTGAAGACTCTGGGGGGAGCGGTACGCAGTATTTT
CDR3: CASSEDSGGSGTQYF

size: .
V: TRBV29-1
D: .
J: TRBJ1-5
DNA: TGCAGCGTTGGAGAGGAGAAAAATCAGCCCCAGCATTTT
CDR3: CSVGEEKNQPQHF

size: few
V: TRBV5-1
D: .
J: TRBJ2-6
DNA: TGCGCCAGCAGCTTGGTCGGCTCTGGGGCCAACGTCCTGACTTTC
CDR3: CASSLVGSGANVLTF

size: few
V: TRBV4-1
D: TRBD1
J: TRBJ1-2
DNA: TGCGCCAGCAGCCAACTCAATCCAGGGGGCGCGGATGGCTACACCTTC
CDR3: CASSQLNPGGADGYTF

size: few
V: TRBV7-2
D: .
J: TRBJ2-7
DNA: TGTGCCAGCAATAAAGTGGGGCCGACCTACGAGCAGTACTTC
CDR3: CASNKVGPTYEQYF

size: .
V: TRBV5-1
D: .
J: TRBJ1-2
DNA: TGCGCCAGCAGGTTTCAGGGGAGAGTAGACTATGGCTACACCTTC
CDR3: CASRFQGRVDYGYTF

size: .
V: TRBV28
D: .
J: TRBJ1-4
DNA: TGTGCCAGCAGGCGCGGGGGTGCAACTAATGAAAAACTGTTTTTT
CDR3: CASRRGGATNEKLFF